Following are 3 T cell receptor beta chains from one sample sequenced in a study of T cells in Graves' hyperthyroidism and ophthalmopathy. Amplification of TCR beta CDR3 regions used RNA as the template. TCR CDR3 regions were first amplified by RT-PCR with HTBI primers. TCRdb redid the calling of the multiplex PCR reads with MiXCR, one entry per CDR3 protein. This sample yields about 360,000 distinct CDR3 sequences, of which approximately 13% are seen a single time; around a tenth belongs to the top ten. Sequenced: blood. These receptors were obtained from a woman aged 18-29 years with Graves' hyperthyroidism.

This clonotype was recorded at least ten times. V is TRBV7-2 and J is TRBJ1-4; D might be TRBD1 (5 bases). Germline V CDR1 and CDR2: SGHTA, FQGNSA. The CDR3 extends over 13 amino acids. The V and J ends lost 5 bases and 5 bases respectively, with 9 bases between them. In nucleotides, the CDR3 is TGTGCCAGCAGCCAGAACAGGAATGAAAAACTGTTTTTT. It translates to CASSQNRNEKLFF.

This clonotype has just a few counts. This may be a read error: a much more frequent sequence differs by one nucleotide. V usage is TRBV20-1 and J usage is TRBJ2-5, with D tentatively TRBD1 or TRBD2 (6 bases each). V dropped 6 bases and J dropped 5 bases, with 19 bases sitting between them. The germline V gene has CDR1 DFQATT and CDR2 SNEGSKA (reference sequence). The length of the CDR3 is 14 residues. This CDR3 reads CSALGGRETETQYF. CDR3 bases: TGCAGTGCCCTGGGGGGCAGGGAGACGGAGACCCAGTACTTC.

This clonotype has a handful of counts. The J gene is TRBJ2-7, the V gene TRBV4-1, with 10 bases lining up with TRBD2. The CDR3 covers 17 residues. The germline CDR1 and CDR2 sequences are MGHRA and YSYEKL. V lost 3 bases to trimming and J lost 5 bases; unmatched junction nucleotides: 13. The CDR3 coding sequence is TGCGCCAGCAGCCAGGAATTAGCGGGAGGACGCACCAACGAGCAGTACTTC. Translated: CASSQELAGGRTNEQYF.